One and the same sample provided the 2 T cell receptor beta chains below, sequenced in a study of response to subunit inactivated influenza vaccine. TCRdb reprocessed the RT-PCR reads via MiXCR and lists one record per CDR3 protein. The data show fewer than 650,000 distinct CDR3 sequences, approximately 12% seen once. Here the sequenced sample was PBMCs from blood, taken 45 days after vaccination. The source is a man over 45 who received an inactivated influenza vaccine.

This chain joins TRBV10-2 and TRBJ2-3, with 7 bases identical to TRBD1. The CDR3 loop spans 16 amino acids. The J segment lost 2 bases and the V segment lost 3 bases, leaving 8 bases of the junction unmatched. In germline, CDR1 is WSHSY, CDR2 SAAADI. The CDR3: CASSDLPGQPTDTQYF. In DNA, the CDR3 is TGCGCCAGCAGTGACTTACCGGGACAGCCCACAGATACGCAGTATTTT.

This rearrangement joins TRBV7-9 to TRBJ2-3, with D tentatively TRBD1 (6 bases). CDR3 length: 17 residues. The germline V and J ends were trimmed by 0 bases and 2 bases, with 15 bases remaining between them. Per the germline V gene, CDR1 is SEHNR and CDR2 is FQNEAQ (reference sequence). The CDR3 here is CASSLAPPGASTDTQYF. In DNA, the CDR3 is TGTGCCAGCAGCTTAGCTCCCCCAGGGGCGTCCACAGATACGCAGTATTTT. The full variable domain, its missing parts supplied by reference TRBV7-9 and TRBJ2-3, is DTGVSQNPRHKITKRGQNVTFRCDPISEHNRLYWYRQTLGQGPEFLTYFQNEAQLEKSRLLSDRFSAERPKGSFSTLEIQRTEQGDSAMYLCASSLAPPGASTDTQYFGPGTRLTVL.